This TCR beta chain was sequenced during a study of blood T cell repertoires in COVID-19. Study information: PBMCs, B-cell-depleted T cells, or T cells were the source of the cDNA or gDNA that made up the material.

This CDR3 contains 17 residues. V gave up 4 bases and J gave up 4 bases; unmatched junction bases: 11. The germline V gene has CDR1 MGHRA and CDR2 YSYEKL. Original processing methods: Quantification of nucleated cells was approximated via reference gene primer amplification. Assay: immunoSEQ multiplex PCR; the TCRdb copy retains only in-frame clones and omits some. From that table come the V and J calls and clone size; the DNA was used to work out D and trimming. This sample carries more than 150,000 clones, around nine tenths of them seen once, and the ten largest clones take about 0.96%. The sample taken for sequencing was peripheral blood. The chain combines TRBV4-1 with TRBJ2-1; 9 positions match TRBD2. The TCR comes from a woman under 30 who had recovered from COVID-19. The CDR3 reads CASSPNYPLAGYNEQFF. The DNA of the CDR3 is TGCGCCAGCAGCCCGAATTACCCACTAGCGGGTTACAATGAGCAGTTCTTC.